This TCR beta chain was observed in a study of naive and memory T cell subsets. General study points: Naive repertoires, especially CD8, held a few larger clonotypes, possibly memory cells re-expressing CD45RA. In CD4 and CD8 cells, diversity dropped from naive through EMRA.

The germline V gene encodes CDR1 SGDLS and CDR2 YYNGEE. Trimming stripped 3 bases from V and 6 bases from J, with 9 bases between. CDR3 length equals 13 residues. Comments on this clonotype: Its specificity is unknown.

Two oligonucleotides, mixed equimolar, formed the beta constant-region primer covering TRBC1 and TRBC2. The ligated cDNA underwent four PCR rounds using SP2 and nested alpha and beta constant-region primers. Using its own MiXCR run on the UMI-ligation and nested PCR reads, TCRdb lists one record per CDR3 protein. The table includes under 150,000 distinct CDR3 sequences, approximately 18% detected once. The clonotype originates from a human donor in good health. Sequenced material: naive CD8+ T cells from blood. The gene calls are TRBV9 and TRBJ2-2; D ambiguous. CDR3 loop: CASSDLLAGELFF. In DNA, the CDR3 is TGTGCCAGCAGCGATTTGTTAGCCGGGGAGCTGTTTTTT.